Listed below are T cell receptor beta chains from one sample, sequenced in a study of T-cell memory formation after mild COVID-19. One entry per CDR3 protein results from TCRdb running MiXCR on the 5' RACE reads. The table records fewer than 450,000 distinct CDR3 sequences, 20% to 25% of them present only once. Source material: PBMCs or a T cell subset sorted from them (not recorded which). The source of these receptors is an adult woman who had mild COVID-19 (a few samples of this study predate the infection). Cell type and time point are not known. The CDR3 runs from the conserved cysteine through the conserved F or W. The D gene is left open where the match is weak. For some rows the clone size is stated as once, few or many, or as a class when expanded; others skip it.

- | few | TRBJ1-1 | TRBV16 | TGTGCCAGCAGCCAACACAGGGCGGGGGCTGAAGCTTTCTTT | CASSQHRAGAEAFF
- | - | TRBJ2-1 | TRBV20-1 | TGCAGTGCTAGATCCCCGGGAACCTCCTACAATGAGCAGTTCTTC | CSARSPGTSYNEQFF
- | - | TRBJ2-7 | TRBV6-6 | TGTGCCAGCAGTTACTCGCTGGGCTACGAGCAGTACTTC | CASSYSLGYEQYF
- | few | TRBJ2-3 | TRBV4-2 | TGTGCCAGCAGCCCCTTGGGGCAGCAGGTCACAGATACGCAGTATTTT | CASSPLGQQVTDTQYF
TRBD1 | - | TRBJ2-7 | TRBV28 | TGTGCCAGCAGGAGACGGGACAGGACCTACGAGCAGTACTTC | CASRRRDRTYEQYF
- | - | TRBJ2-3 | TRBV6-2/TRBV6-3 | TGTGCCAGCAGTTACGGTTTAGAGGCGGATACGCAGTATTTT | CASSYGLEADTQYF
- | - | TRBJ1-4 | TRBV4-3 | TGCGCCAGCAGCCAAGATGGGCCTGAGTTTAATGAAAAACTGTTTTTT | CASSQDGPEFNEKLFF
- | - | TRBJ2-5 | TRBV20-1 | TGCAGTGCCCCGTTGGGAGAGACCCAGTACTTC | CSAPLGETQYF
TRBD2 | - | TRBJ2-7 | TRBV5-6 | TGTGCCAGCAGCTTGGCGGGGCGGGGGATAAACTCCTACGAGCAGTACTTC | CASSLAGRGINSYEQYF
- | - | TRBJ2-7 | TRBV1 | TGCACCAGCAGCCAAGACCGCAATGGGGTCGTCTACGAGCAGTACTTC | CTSSQDRNGVVYEQYF
- | - | TRBJ1-1 | TRBV7-9 | TGTGCCAGCAGCTTAGAGGCCCGCGGGGCTTTCTTT | CASSLEARGAFF
- | few | TRBJ1-5 | TRBV7-8 | TGTGCCAGCAGCATGGGCCCTACGTCCCAGCATTTT | CASSMGPTSQHF
- | - | TRBJ2-7 | TRBV24-1 | TGTGCCACCAGTGACTCTCGGACCAGGGTGGACGAGCAGTACTTC | CATSDSRTRVDEQYF
- | - | TRBJ1-2 | TRBV30 | TGTGCCTGGAGTTCCAAAGATTCCGGACAGTCAAGCTATGGCTACACCTTC | CAWSSKDSGQSSYGYTF
- | - | TRBJ1-2 | TRBV6-1 | TGTGCCAGCAGTCCCCGGGACGGATTTAACTATGGCTACACTTTC | CASSPRDGFNYGYTF
- | - | TRBJ1-2 | TRBV7-8 | TGTGCCAGCAGCTTAGCGCGCCAGGGTCTCTATGGCTACACCTTC | CASSLARQGLYGYTF
TRBD2 | - | TRBJ2-1 | TRBV15 | TGTGCCACCAGCAGAGATCGCGGGAGAGGGGACAATGAGCAGTTCTTC | CATSRDRGRGDNEQFF
- | - | TRBJ2-7 | TRBV4-1 | TGCGCCAGCAGCCAAGGGGCCCCGGACCGAAGCTACGAGCAGTACTTC | CASSQGAPDRSYEQYF
- | - | TRBJ2-3 | TRBV5-1 | TGCGCCAGCAGCTTCGACAGGTTGAGCACAGATACGCAGTATTTT | CASSFDRLSTDTQYF
- | - | TRBJ1-2 | TRBV29-1 | TGCAGCGTTCGAGGGGCGTATGGCTACACCTTC | CSVRGAYGYTF
TRBD1 | - | TRBJ1-4 | TRBV9 | TGTGCCAGCAGCGTATCGGGACAGGGAGGGGAAAAACTGTTTTTT | CASSVSGQGGEKLFF
TRBD2 | - | TRBJ2-7 | TRBV7-9 | TGTGCCAGCAGCCGCGGACTAGCGGGAGAGGGGATCTACGAGCAGTACTTC | CASSRGLAGEGIYEQYF
- | - | TRBJ1-4 | TRBV4-1 | TGCGCCAGCAGCCAATGGGGCCGGGATGAAAAACTGTTTTTT | CASSQWGRDEKLFF
- | few | TRBJ2-7 | TRBV29-1 | TGCAGCGTTGCAGGGACACCCTCAGGCGAGCAGTACTTC | CSVAGTPSGEQYF
- | - | TRBJ2-7 | TRBV9 | TGTGCCAGCAGCGTAGACCCAGTCGGTTCTAGTGAGCAGTACTTC | CASSVDPVGSSEQYF
- | - | TRBJ1-1 | TRBV6-2/TRBV6-3 | TGTGCCAGCAGTTACTCCCCAGGGGTGAACACTGAAGCTTTCTTT | CASSYSPGVNTEAFF
- | - | TRBJ1-1 | TRBV29-1 | TGCAGCGTTGAAGGAGGGCAGAACACTGAAGCTTTCTTT | CSVEGGQNTEAFF
TRBD1 | few | TRBJ2-3 | TRBV7-6 | TGTGCCAGCAGCCCGAACACAGGGGGCTTGGGAGATACGCAGTATTTT | CASSPNTGGLGDTQYF
- | few | TRBJ2-1 | TRBV29-1 | TGCAGCGTTGCGTCTAGCAATGAGCAGTTCTTC | CSVASSNEQFF
TRBD2 | - | TRBJ2-3 | TRBV6-1 | TGTGCCAGCAGTTCGTCACTAGCGGGAGTGGCAGATACGCAGTATTTT | CASSSSLAGVADTQYF
- | few | TRBJ1-2 | TRBV15 | TGTGCCACCAGCACCGCGGCCGGAGGTGGCTACACCTTC | CATSTAAGGGYTF
- | - | TRBJ2-1 | TRBV3-2 | TGTGCCAGCAGCCCTTCTGTCTGGAGGGAGTATCCCAATGAGCAGTTCTTC | CASSPSVWREYPNEQFF
- | many | TRBJ2-3 | TRBV7-6 | TGTGCCAGCAGCCCAGGGCCCGCAGATACGCAGTATTTT | CASSPGPADTQYF
- | few | TRBJ2-3 | TRBV5-1 | TGCGCCAGCAGCCAACAGACAGGTTATTGGCGTTATACGCAGTATTTT | CASSQQTGYWRYTQYF
- | - | TRBJ2-1 | TRBV20-1 | TGCAGTGCTAGAGATTCAGGGGTCAGGCAGTTCTTC | CSARDSGVRQFF
TRBD2 | - | TRBJ2-7 | TRBV12-3/TRBV12-4 | TGTGCCAGCAGACCGACTAGCGGGACTACCTACGAGCAGTACTTC | CASRPTSGTTYEQYF
- | few | TRBJ1-6 | TRBV12-3/TRBV12-4 | TGTGCCAGCAGTTTAATGTGGGGTACCAATTCACCCCTCCACTTT | CASSLMWGTNSPLHF
- | few | TRBJ2-7 | TRBV10-3 | TGTGCCATCAAGGGGGAGGTTTTCTCCTACGAGCAGTACTTC | CAIKGEVFSYEQYF
TRBD1 | - | TRBJ2-7 | TRBV15 | TGTGCCACCGGGACAGGGCCTTCTCCATACGAGCAGTACTTC | CATGTGPSPYEQYF
- | - | TRBJ1-5 | TRBV24-1 | TGTGCCACCAGTGACCCGCGGGGGCCCGATCAGCCCCAGCATTTT | CATSDPRGPDQPQHF
- | - | TRBJ1-1 | TRBV30 | TGTGCCTGGAGTGTGATCACTGAAGCTTTCTTT | CAWSVITEAFF
- | - | TRBJ2-7 | TRBV12-3/TRBV12-4 | TGTGCCAGCAGTCTCTCTGGGTACAGTCCCTCCGTCGGGCAGTACTTC | CASSLSGYSPSVGQYF
TRBD1 | - | TRBJ2-1 | TRBV5-1 | TGCGCCAGCAGCTCCTGGACAGGGTTGGACAATGAGCAGTTCTTC | CASSSWTGLDNEQFF
TRBD2 | few | TRBJ2-5 | TRBV20-1 | TGCAGTGCTAGAGATGGGACTAGCGGGAGGGGGACCCAGTACTTC | CSARDGTSGRGTQYF
- | - | TRBJ2-7 | TRBV12-3/TRBV12-4 | TGTGCCAGCAGTCCCAATGGGGGCTACGAGCAGTACTTC | CASSPNGGYEQYF
- | few | TRBJ1-4 | TRBV5-1 | TGCGCCAGCAGCTACACCGCCGGCGACAGCTATAATGAAAAACTGTTTTTT | CASSYTAGDSYNEKLFF